This entry features one TCR beta chain sequence. Its antigen is not known. Terminally differentiated effector memory CD45RA+ cells were excluded by CCR7 positive selection of CD45RO-negative cells. Germline CDR1 and CDR2: MNHEY and SMNVEV (reference sequence). This CDR3 is built from 14 residues. Trimming took off 3 bases at V and 5 bases at J, with 13 bases between the two ends. Data came from immunoSEQ multiplex PCR; TCRdb stores just in-frame clones and leaves some out. The sample lists 1.5 million to 2.5 million clones, approximately 94% seen once, with 0.9% to 1.5% in the top ten. The sample is drawn from a study of shared clonotypes between healthy human individuals. Study context: Per-donor plates numbered three CD4 naive, three CD4 memory, two CD8 naive and one CD8 memory. Points from the study as a whole: Naive CD4 clonotypes were shared across a handful of donors at about 5%.

This TCR came from a man in his late teens or twenties in good health. What was sequenced was naive CD8+ T cells sorted from blood. This chain links TRBV27 with TRBJ1-1; TRBD1 is a possible D gene (6 bases). The CDR3: CASSFGGLETEAFF. DNA for the CDR3: TGTGCCAGCAGTTTTGGGGGCTTGGAAACTGAAGCTTTCTTT.